The next 24 T cell receptor beta chains were all read from a single sample in a study of T cell clones after liver transplantation. Libraries were prepared by immunoSEQ multiplex PCR; TCRdb keeps only in-frame clonotypes and omits some of them. The data hold around 100,000 clones, with around 84% observed a single time. Sequenced material: CD4+ T cells from blood, taken 47 months after liver transplant. The receptor set was obtained from a human patient who received a liver transplant. Some T cells may possibly be graft donor cells.

The chain links TRBV6-4 to TRBJ2-3; TRBD2 might be the D (5 bases). CDR3 length equals 13 residues. Germline V gene sequence: CDR1 MRHNA, CDR2 SNTAGT. V lost 2 bases and J 6 bases, leaving 9 bases between the germline ends. CDR3: CASSDERGDTQYF. The CDR3, as DNA: TGTGCCAGCAGTGACGAGCGAGGGGATACGCAGTATTTT.

This clone came up a few times. The chain combines TRBV19 with TRBJ2-7; TRBD1 aligns across 8 bases. Trimming cost V 7 bases and J 2 bases; bases outside gene matches: 7. The germline V gene encodes CDR1 LNHDA and CDR2 SQIVND (reference sequence). The CDR3 extends over 14 amino acids. CDR3 residues: CASTRQGAPYEQYF. The CDR3 coding sequence is TGTGCCAGTACCCGGCAGGGGGCACCCTACGAGCAGTACTTC.

CDR3 sequence: CASSEAGQGSSPLHF. The CDR3 bases are TGTGCCAGCAGTGAAGCGGGGCAGGGAAGTTCACCCCTCCACTTT. The chain recombines TRBV2 with TRBJ1-6; tentatively, D is TRBD1 (5 bases). Trimming pared 0 bases from V and 9 bases from J, leaving 12 bases between. The length of the CDR3 is 15 residues. CDR1 is SNHLY and CDR2 is FYNNEI in the germline V gene. The full variable domain, with the rest looked up from reference TRBV2 and TRBJ1-6, is EPEVTQTPSHQVTQMGQEVILRCVPISNHLYFYWYRQILGQKVEFLVSFYNNEISEKSEIFDDQFSVERPDGSNFTLKIRSTKLEDSAMYFCASSEAGQGSSPLHFGNGTRLTVT.

This chain links TRBV4-3 with TRBJ1-2; possibly TRBD1 for D (6 bases). The CDR3 is 14 amino acids. V was pared by 2 bases and J by 8 bases, with 15 bases between. Germline V gene lookup returns CDR1 LGHNA and CDR2 YSLEER. CDR3 sequence: CASSQIRRGSGYTF. The CDR3 coding sequence is TGCGCCAGCAGCCAAATTCGCAGGGGCTCCGGCTACACCTTC.

This clone was observed many times. The genes are TRBV6-1 and TRBJ1-5, with D possibly matching TRBD1 (6 bases). V gave up 6 bases and J gave up 3 bases, with 9 bases separating them. The length of the CDR3 is 13 residues. CDR1 MNHNS and CDR2 SASEGT come from the germline V gene. The DNA of the CDR3 is TGTGCCAGCAGGACAGGACCCAATCAGCCCCAGCATTTT. This encodes CASRTGPNQPQHF.

This chain connects TRBV7-2 to TRBJ2-6; D call uncertain. The germline CDR1 and CDR2 sequences are SGHTA and FQGNSA. The CDR3 contains 16 residues. V was shortened by 2 bases and J by 0 bases, with 8 bases between the two germline ends. CDR3 protein: CASSLSQVSGANVLTF. DNA of the CDR3: TGTGCCAGCAGCTTAAGTCAGGTCTCTGGGGCCAACGTCCTGACTTTC.

The chain couples TRBV6-5 to TRBJ2-3; no definite D call. V was trimmed by 8 bases and J by 6 bases, leaving 12 bases between them. In germline, CDR1 is MNHEY, CDR2 SVGAGI. CDR3 size: 12 residues. The CDR3 is CASWNARDTQYF. CDR3 in DNA: TGTGCCAGCTGGAATGCTCGGGATACGCAGTATTTT.

The rearrangement links TRBV7-2 to TRBJ2-2, with a tentative D call TRBD1 (5 bases). The V end was cut by 5 bases, the J end by 6 bases, with 22 bases between. Germline CDR1 SGHTA, CDR2 FQGNSA. This CDR3 has 17 residues. The CDR3 loop reads CASSQTPVGVRAGELFF. CDR3 bases: TGTGCCAGCAGCCAAACCCCGGTAGGGGTTCGTGCCGGGGAGCTGTTTTTT.

The V and J genes are TRBV25-1 and TRBJ1-4; D is unresolved. From germline, CDR1 is MGHDK and CDR2 SYGVNS. This CDR3 has 15 amino acids. Trimming left V 3 bases short and J 0 bases short, with 8 bases between. This CDR3 reads CASSEYDATNEKLFF. The DNA of the CDR3 is TGTGCCAGCAGTGAGTACGACGCAACTAATGAAAAACTGTTTTTT.

This chain joins TRBV11-3 and TRBJ2-2; 10 bases line up with TRBD2. Germline CDR1 SGHNT, CDR2 YENEEA. V was clipped by 1 base and J by 6 bases; unmatched bases: 2. CDR3 length: 15 amino acids. CDR3 nucleotide sequence: TGTGCCAGCAGCTTAGTGCTAGCGGGAGCCGGGGAGCTGTTTTTT. Its translation is CASSLVLAGAGELFF.

The J gene is TRBJ2-4, the V gene TRBV18; possibly TRBD1 for D (5 bases). This CDR3 contains 15 residues. Germline assignment: CDR1 KGHSH and CDR2 LQKENI. V gave up 6 bases and J gave up 0 bases, with 12 bases separating them. The CDR3: CASSPGNLAKNIQYF. CDR3 nucleotides: TGTGCCAGCTCCCCAGGGAACCTAGCCAAAAACATTCAGTACTTC. Looking up the rest from reference TRBV18 and TRBJ2-4 gives the full variable domain: NAGVMQNPRHLVRRRGQEARLRCSPMKGHSHVYWYRQLPEEGLKFMVYLQKENIIDESGMPKERFSAEFPKEGPSILRIQQVVRGDSAAYFCASSPGNLAKNIQYFGAGTRLSVL.

This chain joins TRBV28 and TRBJ2-2; D uncertain. Germline V gives CDR1 MDHEN, CDR2 SYDVKM. V was pared by 6 bases and J by 7 bases, with 9 bases between. CDR3 length equals 12 residues. CDR3 protein: CASSLRVGELFF. CDR3 in DNA: TGTGCCAGCAGCCTACGAGTCGGGGAGCTGTTTTTT.

The chain employs TRBV5-1 and TRBJ1-2; 10 bases map to TRBD1. CDR1 is SGHRS, CDR2 YFSETQ, per germline. V lost 2 bases, J lost 8 bases, and 6 bases stayed unmatched. This CDR3 is built from 14 residues. In DNA, the CDR3 is TGCGCCAGCAGCTTAGCCGGGACAGGGGAAGGCTACACCTTC. It translates to CASSLAGTGEGYTF.

The genes are TRBV28 and TRBJ2-7, with D maybe TRBD1 (6 bases). The CDR3 contains 14 residues. V lost 5 bases, J lost 6 bases, and 17 bases lay in between. Germline V gene data show CDR1 as MDHEN and CDR2 as SYDVKM. DNA of the CDR3: TGTGCCAGCAGTCCCGGACAGACCCCTTCCGAGCAGTACTTC. Its translation is CASSPGQTPSEQYF.

The V and J genes are TRBV4-1 and TRBJ2-3; D gene uncertain. The CDR3 length is 13 residues. Germline loops: CDR1 MGHRA, CDR2 YSYEKL. Between the trimmed V and J ends, which lost 2 bases and 2 bases, there was a span of 5 bases. For the CDR3, the DNA is TGCGCCAGCAGCCAACAATTCACAGATACGCAGTATTTT. Protein sequence: CASSQQFTDTQYF.

J is TRBJ1-2 and V is TRBV6-5, with D possibly TRBD1 on 5 matching bases. The V end lost 5 bases, the J end lost 7 bases, and 17 bases lay between the germline ends. The CDR3 is 14 amino acids. The germline gives CDR1 MNHEY, CDR2 SVGAGI. CDR3 nucleotides: TGTGCCAGCAGTCAACGGCCCGGGGGGGGTGGCTACACCTTC. Residues: CASSQRPGGGGYTF.

This sequence joins TRBV7-2 and TRBJ1-1, with D tentatively TRBD1 (5 bases). V dropped 5 bases and J dropped 12 bases, with 19 bases sitting between them. This CDR3 contains 13 residues. Looked up from germline, CDR1 is SGHTA and CDR2 is FQGNSA. CDR3 region: CASSPWTGPYTFF. DNA of the CDR3: TGTGCCAGCAGCCCCTGGACGGGACCGTATACTTTCTTT.

The chain combines TRBV27 with TRBJ2-2; possible D gene TRBD2, 6 bases. The CDR3 is 15 residues long. Trimming removed 5 bases at V and 0 bases at J, with 10 bases between. Germline V CDR1 and CDR2: MNHEY, SMNVEV (reference sequence). In nucleotides, the CDR3 is TGTGCCAGCAGTCGCGGGGTGACGAACACCGGGGAGCTGTTTTTT. Translation gives CASSRGVTNTGELFF.

The sample holds one count of this clone. V gene TRBV6-6 combines with J gene TRBJ1-1; TRBD1 might be the D (5 bases). This CDR3 is built from 13 residues. Trimming left V 10 bases short and J 2 bases short, with 14 bases between. Germline V gives CDR1 MNHNY, CDR2 SVGAGI (reference sequence). The chain's CDR3 is CAITGDLNTEAFF. DNA for the CDR3: TGTGCCATCACAGGAGACCTAAACACTGAAGCTTTCTTT.

This clone was seen just once. This chain connects TRBV10-2 to TRBJ1-1, with D perhaps matching TRBD1 (6 bases). CDR1 is WSHSY, CDR2 SAAADI, per germline. Trimming shortened V by 3 bases and J by 1 base, and 12 bases separated the two germline ends. The CDR3 runs to 15 residues. In DNA form, the CDR3 reads TGCGCCAGCAGTGACTATCAGGGGCGGAACACTGAAGCTTTCTTT. It yields the protein CASSDYQGRNTEAFF.

J is TRBJ2-4 and V is TRBV29-1; D might be TRBD2 (6 bases). The CDR3 has 14 residues. Trimming left V 5 bases short and J 0 bases short, with 11 bases between. Germline-derived CDR1 and CDR2 are SQVTM and ANQGSEA. CDR3 loop: CSVPAGTAKNIQYF. In nucleotides, the CDR3 is TGCAGCGTTCCGGCGGGGACAGCCAAAAACATTCAGTACTTC.

The chain links TRBV5-1 to TRBJ2-1; 11 bases are a match to TRBD2. Unmatched junction bases numbered 4, after V lost 4 bases and J lost 4 bases. There are 15 residues in the CDR3. Germline V gene lookup returns CDR1 SGHRS and CDR2 YFSETQ. Written as DNA, the CDR3 is TGCGCCAGCAGCGCGGGACTAGCGGTTTACAATGAGCAGTTCTTC. The encoded protein is CASSAGLAVYNEQFF.

This clone was recorded only once. The chain combines TRBV28 with TRBJ2-7; the D gene could be TRBD1 or TRBD2 (6 bases each). The V and J ends lost 3 bases and 3 bases respectively, with 15 bases between them. CDR1 is MDHEN, CDR2 SYDVKM, per germline. The CDR3 sequence is 15 residues long. The CDR3 nucleotides read TGTGCCAGCAGTTTCATCGGGGCGGGACACTACGAGCAGTACTTC. Translating gives CASSFIGAGHYEQYF.

The CDR3 DNA is TGTGCCAGCAAAGCGGGAGGGTCCTACGAGCAGTACTTC. Its translation is CASKAGGSYEQYF. The V call is TRBV2, the J call TRBJ2-7; TRBD2 agrees at 10 bases. The CDR3 length is 13 residues. After removal of 7 bases from V and 1 base from J, the junction contained 1 base not matched to a gene. Germline CDR1 is SNHLY and CDR2 is FYNNEI.